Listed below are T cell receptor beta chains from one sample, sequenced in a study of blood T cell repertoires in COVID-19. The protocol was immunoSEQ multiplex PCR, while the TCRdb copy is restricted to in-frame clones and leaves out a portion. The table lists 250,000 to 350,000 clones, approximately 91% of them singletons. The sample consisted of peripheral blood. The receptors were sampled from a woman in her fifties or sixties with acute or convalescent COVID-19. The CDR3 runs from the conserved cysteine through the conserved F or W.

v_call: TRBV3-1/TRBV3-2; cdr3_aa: CASSPIRGLGTDTQYF
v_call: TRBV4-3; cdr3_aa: CASSQDPGVGSPLHF
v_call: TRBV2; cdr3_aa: CASSDRGNYGYTF
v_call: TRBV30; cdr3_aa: CAWSDSPSGYEKLFF
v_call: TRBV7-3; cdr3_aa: CASSYGLASNEQFF
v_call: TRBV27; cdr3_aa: CASGQGYGYTF
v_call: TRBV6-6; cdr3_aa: CASNIRDRGTYEQYF
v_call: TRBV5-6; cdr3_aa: CASSFLAGLQETQYF
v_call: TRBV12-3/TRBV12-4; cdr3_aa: CASSFDSMTEAFF
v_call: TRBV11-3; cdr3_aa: CARNRLSYNEQFF
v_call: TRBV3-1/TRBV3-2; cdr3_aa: CASSSRGAGSYEQYF
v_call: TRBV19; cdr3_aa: CASTKRDRGYSNQPQHF
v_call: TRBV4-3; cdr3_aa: CASSQEGGGRDLYTF
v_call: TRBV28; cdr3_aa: CASSFGGRAGNTQYF
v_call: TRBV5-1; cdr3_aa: CASSPGGQETQYF
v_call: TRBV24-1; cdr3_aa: CATSDGRGYNEQFF
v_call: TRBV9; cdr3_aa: CASSAGQSLNTEAFF
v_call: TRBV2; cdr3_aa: CASSGEGRGYGYTF
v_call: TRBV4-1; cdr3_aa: CASSDRGRLYEQYF
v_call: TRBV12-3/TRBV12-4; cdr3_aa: CASSLIPGSGYTF
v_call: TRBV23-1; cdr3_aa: CASSQASGGKDTQYF
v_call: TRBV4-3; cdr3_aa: CASSQEERGPPNEKLFF
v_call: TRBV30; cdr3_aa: CAWEIGTAQYQETQYF
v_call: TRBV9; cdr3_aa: CASSVTGHKTANTGELFF
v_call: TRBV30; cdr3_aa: CAYLVGQGFANTIYF
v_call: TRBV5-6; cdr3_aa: CASSTGQAYGYTF
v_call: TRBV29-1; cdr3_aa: CSVAAPPVDTIYF
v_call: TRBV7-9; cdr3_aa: CASGSRDIAETQYF